These T cell receptor beta chains were read from a single sample in a study of cytomegalovirus exposure and HLA in healthy donors. Profiling relied on immunoSEQ multiplex PCR, and the TCRdb table lists in-frame clones only, not all of them. The sample records some 120,000 clones, 70% to 80% being singletons. Sequenced material: PBMCs. Receptors originate from a female donor in good health and CMV-seronegative. Each CDR3 is given without its conserved first and last residue.

v_call cdr3_aa
TRBV9 ASSPTSGGNIAKNIQY
TRBV30 AWSQGNSNQPQH
TRBV6-1 ASSEVGLAGYTGELF
TRBV7-8 ASSSGPGGEQF
TRBV19 ASRTGGQETQY
TRBV29-1 SVWDRTFSGANVLT
TRBV5-4 ASSFGQGGGTLH
TRBV30 AWSRQGYGYT
TRBV19 ASSIAGSVTANYGYT
TRBV7-2 ASSLRGGGGYT
TRBV2 ASKGLAGGEQF
TRBV2 ASSSSGGAPNQPQH
TRBV7-2 ASSPGIGEQY
TRBV7-2 ASSLTGVNSPLH
TRBV27 ASSPAGLAGYEQY
TRBV6-1 ASSEGGGLNTEAF
TRBV5-4 ASSLTQGPDEKLF
TRBV30 AQSVGTEAF
TRBV30 AWLDDNSPLH
TRBV5-1 ASSSLITTGGTANVLT
TRBV29-1 SVGLPDRSWSEF
TRBV9 ASSVSTAGAGSGELF
TRBV4-2 ASSQGDSRDRV
TRBV5-1 ASSENYGYT
TRBV4-1 ASSQLPGQGGYT
TRBV10-2 ASSDPRGGNQPQH
TRBV5-1 ASSLVIPGQGEAGYT
TRBV19 ASTPRSGESQETQY
TRBV6-1 ASSEAVQPQH
TRBV6-4 ATSRGDLGTDTQY
TRBV6-1 ASRTSRGAPGEQY
TRBV27 ASSLGADTDTQY
TRBV6-5 ASRPTLGNQPQH
TRBV7-8 ASSLGDRSSYNSPLH
TRBV9 ASSLGQAPYEQY
TRBV7-9 SSTLSDTIY
TRBV5-1 ASSFSLVASYNEQF
TRBV7-8 ASSRGGGSNQPQH
TRBV4-3 ASSPFGGEKLF
TRBV25-1 ASRTGFTEAF
TRBV19 ASSIERLAGTGDTQY
TRBV7-8 ATQESTSGGPRY
TRBV6-5 ASKAGAIYGYT
TRBV11-1 ASRVRDRPTDTQY
TRBV6-4 ASSDGSSGGKLF
TRBV5-1 ASSPAGDNEQF
TRBV27 ASSRPNSPYEQY
TRBV30 AWKVSPSRPAF
TRBV7-9 SSSSSEEQF